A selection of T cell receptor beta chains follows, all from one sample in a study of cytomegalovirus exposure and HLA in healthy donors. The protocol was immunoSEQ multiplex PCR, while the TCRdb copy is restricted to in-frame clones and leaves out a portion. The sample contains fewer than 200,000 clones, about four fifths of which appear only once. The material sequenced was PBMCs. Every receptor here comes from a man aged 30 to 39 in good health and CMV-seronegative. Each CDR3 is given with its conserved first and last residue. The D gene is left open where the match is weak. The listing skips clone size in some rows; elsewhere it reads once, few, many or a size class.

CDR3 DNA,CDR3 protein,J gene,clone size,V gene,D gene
TGTGCCAGTAGTATAGTCGGGGAAGTGAAAAACATTCAGTACTTC,CASSIVGEVKNIQYF,TRBJ2-4,-,TRBV19,-
TGTGCCAGCAGTTGGACTAGCGGGAGGGGGGAGCAGTACTTC,CASSWTSGRGEQYF,TRBJ2-7,-,TRBV27,TRBD2
TGTGCCAGCAGCATAAGATACAGGGGAGATGGCTACACCTTC,CASSIRYRGDGYTF,TRBJ1-2,-,TRBV5-6,TRBD1
TGTGCCAGCAGCTTATTCGGAGCGGGTAGGGACACCGGGGAGCTGTTTTTT,CASSLFGAGRDTGELFF,TRBJ2-2,-,TRBV7-9,-
TGTGCCAGCAGCTTTGACAGGGGGCCTGCCTACGAGCAGTACTTC,CASSFDRGPAYEQYF,TRBJ2-7,once,TRBV5-4,TRBD1
TGCGCCAGCAGCCGACAGTTAAACTATGGCTACACCTTC,CASSRQLNYGYTF,TRBJ1-2,-,TRBV5-1,-
TGTGCCAGCAGCTTAATTCCAGGGAAGGGGCTAGCGGGACGCTACGAGCAGTACTTC,CASSLIPGKGLAGRYEQYF,TRBJ2-7,once,TRBV7-3,TRBD2
TGTGCCAGCAGCTTATTGACAGACTATGGCTACACCTTC,CASSLLTDYGYTF,TRBJ1-2,-,TRBV11-2,-
TGTGCCAGCAGTTTGTTGGGCGGGGGGGGCCCCGATACGCAGTATTTT,CASSLLGGGGPDTQYF,TRBJ2-3,-,TRBV28,TRBD2
TGTGCCTGGAGTGGGACAGGGGCGGGATCTACTGGGGCCAACGTCCTGACTTTC,CAWSGTGAGSTGANVLTF,TRBJ2-6,-,TRBV30,TRBD1
TGTGCCAGCACCTCGGACAGCCGTCGGGCTTTCTTT,CASTSDSRRAFF,TRBJ1-1,-,TRBV28,-
TGTGCCTGGCGGGTTGGGACTAGCGGGAGTTACGAGCAGTACTTC,CAWRVGTSGSYEQYF,TRBJ2-7,few,TRBV30,TRBD2
TGTGCCATCACGGGGGGATCGAAATATGGCTACACCTTC,CAITGGSKYGYTF,TRBJ1-2,-,TRBV10-3,-
TGTGCCAGCAGCGCCAGCCGAGAATGGGCGACCTACGAGCAGTACTTC,CASSASREWATYEQYF,TRBJ2-7,-,TRBV9,-
TGTGCCAGCAGCGTAGGCTTACGGAATGAGCAGTTCTTC,CASSVGLRNEQFF,TRBJ2-1,-,TRBV9,-
TGTGCCAGCAGCTTGAGAGGAGCTAGCACAGATACGCAGTATTTT,CASSLRGASTDTQYF,TRBJ2-3,-,TRBV5-4,-
TGTGCCAGCACCGGACGGGAGGGGCGGACCCAGTACTTC,CASTGREGRTQYF,TRBJ2-5,-,TRBV6-1,TRBD2
TGTGCCAGCAGTTATTTTCGGGATGGCTTACAGTTCTTC,CASSYFRDGLQFF,TRBJ2-1,-,TRBV27,-
TGCAGCGCCCGGACAGGCTACGAGCAGTACTTC,CSARTGYEQYF,TRBJ2-7,few,TRBV29-1,TRBD1
TGTGCCAGCAGTTTAACTAGCGCATACAATGAGCAGTTCTTC,CASSLTSAYNEQFF,TRBJ2-1,-,TRBV27,TRBD2
TGTGCCAGCTCACCGGAGGTTAGTGGTTTCAATGAGCAGTTCTTC,CASSPEVSGFNEQFF,TRBJ2-1,few,TRBV18,-
TGTGCCAGCAGCCCTCAGGGGACCGCAGTAGCCTACGAGCAGTACTTC,CASSPQGTAVAYEQYF,TRBJ2-7,-,TRBV9,-
TGTGCCAGCAGCTCCTCCATAAAGCTAGCGGGGGGACTCCGGTACGAGCAGTACTTC,CASSSSIKLAGGLRYEQYF,TRBJ2-7,-,TRBV7-9,TRBD2
TGTGCCAGCAGTGGGGGCCCAACGGGATACGAGCAGTACTTC,CASSGGPTGYEQYF,TRBJ2-7,-,TRBV28,-
TGTGCCAGCAGCTTAAACAGGGGCTTGGAGCAGTACTTC,CASSLNRGLEQYF,TRBJ2-7,-,TRBV7-2,TRBD1
TGTGCCGGGGGGACAGGGGAGAGCTATGGCTACACCTTC,CAGGTGESYGYTF,TRBJ1-2,-,TRBV7-9,TRBD1
TGCAGCGTTGACTACCGGGACAGAACCTACAATGAGCAGTTCTTC,CSVDYRDRTYNEQFF,TRBJ2-1,-,TRBV29-1,TRBD1
TGCAGCCCCGGCCAACTCCGAAGTCCTCAGGGGGCGAAACTGTTTTTT,CSPGQLRSPQGAKLFF,TRBJ1-4,-,TRBV29-1,TRBD1
TGCGCCAGCAGCCGTCCCGGGACAGGGGTGGGCACAGATACGCAGTATTTT,CASSRPGTGVGTDTQYF,TRBJ2-3,-,TRBV5-1,TRBD1
TGTGCCAGCAGCCAAGGGAGGACGAGGGGGAACACTGAAGCTTTCTTT,CASSQGRTRGNTEAFF,TRBJ1-1,-,TRBV5-4,-
TGTGCCAGCAGCTTAACAAAACCCTACGAGCAGTACTTC,CASSLTKPYEQYF,TRBJ2-7,-,TRBV13,-
TGCGCCAGCAGCTTCGGACAGGCTAGCTCTGGAAACACCATATATTTT,CASSFGQASSGNTIYF,TRBJ1-3,-,TRBV5-1,TRBD1
TGTGCCAGCAGCCAAGAAGGGGGCTTCTACAATGAGCAGTTCTTC,CASSQEGGFYNEQFF,TRBJ2-1,-,TRBV4-2,TRBD1
TGTGCCAGCAGTTCCAACAGGTTTCCGCTCTCTGGGGCCAACGTCCTGACTTTC,CASSSNRFPLSGANVLTF,TRBJ2-6,-,TRBV27,-
TGTGCCAGCAGCCTGTGGGACACTCACACTGAAGCTTTCTTT,CASSLWDTHTEAFF,TRBJ1-1,-,TRBV4-2,-
TGTGCCAGCAGCTTAGAATCTAGCGGCCCCTACAATGAGCAGTTCTTC,CASSLESSGPYNEQFF,TRBJ2-1,-,TRBV7-6,TRBD2
TGTGCCAGCAGCTTAGAGGAGGACTCCTACGAGCAGTACTTC,CASSLEEDSYEQYF,TRBJ2-7,-,TRBV7-6,-
TGCGCCAGCAGCTTGGGGCCGGGAGGGCCTTTCGGGGAGCTGTTTTTT,CASSLGPGGPFGELFF,TRBJ2-2,few,TRBV5-1,TRBD2
TGTGCCACCTGGGTAAGGAGGGAAAGAGCTGAAGCTTTCTTT,CATWVRRERAEAFF,TRBJ1-1,-,TRBV28,-
TGTGCCAGCAGCGTCGACGGGACTAGCGGGGGCCAAGAGACCCAGTACTTC,CASSVDGTSGGQETQYF,TRBJ2-5,-,TRBV9,TRBD2
TGTGCCAGTAAGGACAGGGAAATAGATCAGCCCCAGCATTTT,CASKDREIDQPQHF,TRBJ1-5,-,TRBV19,TRBD1
TGTGCCGGTGAGACAGCCTCACTAGCCAAAAACATTCAGTACTTC,CAGETASLAKNIQYF,TRBJ2-4,-,TRBV30,-
TGTGCCAGCTCACCGGGATGGACTAGCGGGACCGATACGCAGTATTTT,CASSPGWTSGTDTQYF,TRBJ2-3,-,TRBV18,TRBD2
TGTGCCAGCAGCTTAGCATCCCAGGGAGGCTCCTACGAGCAGTACTTC,CASSLASQGGSYEQYF,TRBJ2-7,once,TRBV7-8,-
TGCAGTGCCCGGGACTTTGAAGCTTTCTTT,CSARDFEAFF,TRBJ1-1,-,TRBV20-1,-
TGCAGCGTTGACGCGGGGACGGACGGCTACACCTTC,CSVDAGTDGYTF,TRBJ1-2,-,TRBV29-1,-
TGTGCCAGCAGCCAATGGGCAGTCATGTCTGGGGCCAACGTCCTGACTTTC,CASSQWAVMSGANVLTF,TRBJ2-6,-,TRBV14,-
TGTGCCAGCAGTCCAAACAGGGGCACGGAGCGGTTCTTC,CASSPNRGTERFF,TRBJ2-1,-,TRBV27,TRBD1
TGCAGCGTTGAAGGTGGGGGGGCGCGCACTGAAGCTTTCTTT,CSVEGGGARTEAFF,TRBJ1-1,once,TRBV29-1,-
TGTGCCAGCAGTTTATCTTCCCCAATTCAGCCCCAGCATTTT,CASSLSSPIQPQHF,TRBJ1-5,-,TRBV27,-
TGTGCCAGCAGCTTAGGGCCCAATGGGGGGAAGGACTTC,CASSLGPNGGKDF,TRBJ2-5,-,TRBV7-2,-
TGTGCCAGCAGACCCTTCGAGGGCGGCGGCTACACCTTC,CASRPFEGGGYTF,TRBJ1-2,-,TRBV6-5,-
TGTGCCAGCAGCCCGGACAGAACTAATGAAAAACTGTTTTTT,CASSPDRTNEKLFF,TRBJ1-4,-,TRBV7-9,-
TGTGCCTGGAGGCAGGGGCACACTGAAGCTTTCTTT,CAWRQGHTEAFF,TRBJ1-1,-,TRBV30,-
TGTGCCAGTACCTCCCGGACAGGACGTGAAGCTTTCTTT,CASTSRTGREAFF,TRBJ1-1,-,TRBV6-1,TRBD1